The rows below give T cell receptor beta chains drawn from one sample of a study of T cell responses to AZD1222 COVID-19 vaccine. The table came from immunoSEQ multiplex PCR; TCRdb's copy has only in-frame clones and leaves some out. The sample records some 120,000 clones, 87% being singletons. The source was peripheral blood, collected on day 0 of AZD1222 vaccination. Every receptor here comes from an adult in good health. Each CDR3 is given with its conserved first and last residue. The D gene is left open where the match is weak. For some rows the clone size is stated as once, few or many, or as a class when expanded; others skip it.

cdr3_length	v_call	j_call	d_call	clone_size	cdr3_nt	cdr3_aa
13	TRBV6-5	TRBJ2-7	.	.	TGTGCCAGCAGAGCCTCGAGCTCCTACGAGCAGTACTTC	CASRASSSYEQYF
17	TRBV4-3	TRBJ2-3	TRBD2	.	TGCGCCAGCAGCCAAGAGGAGCGACTAGCGGTCACAGATACGCAGTATTTT	CASSQEERLAVTDTQYF
15	TRBV9	TRBJ2-7	TRBD1	.	TGTGCCAGCAGCGCGTCTTGGACAGGGAGCTACGAGCAGTACTTC	CASSASWTGSYEQYF
16	TRBV11-2	TRBJ2-2	.	.	TGTGCCAGCAGCTTAGTCCCAGGAGAGAACACCGGGGAGCTGTTTTTT	CASSLVPGENTGELFF
15	TRBV20-1	TRBJ2-1	TRBD2	.	TGCAGTGCCAGTAGCGGGCATAGCTCCTACAATGAGCAGTTCTTC	CSASSGHSSYNEQFF
16	TRBV6-5	TRBJ1-2	TRBD1	few	TGTGCCAGCAGTTACCTGACAGGGGAAGAGGTCTATGGCTACACCTTC	CASSYLTGEEVYGYTF
14	TRBV25-1	TRBJ1-6	.	.	TGTGCCAGCAAGGCGGCCTCCTATAATTCACCCCTCCACTTT	CASKAASYNSPLHF
13	TRBV29-1	TRBJ2-2	.	.	TGCAGCGTTGCGCCGCACTTAACCGGGGAGCTGTTTTTT	CSVAPHLTGELFF
13	TRBV2	TRBJ1-2	.	.	TGTGCCAGCAGTCAAACAGGATTTGATGGCTACACCTTC	CASSQTGFDGYTF
15	TRBV18	TRBJ2-2	TRBD2	.	TGTGCCAGCCCCTCTAGCGGGGGGAACACCGGGGAGCTGTTTTTT	CASPSSGGNTGELFF